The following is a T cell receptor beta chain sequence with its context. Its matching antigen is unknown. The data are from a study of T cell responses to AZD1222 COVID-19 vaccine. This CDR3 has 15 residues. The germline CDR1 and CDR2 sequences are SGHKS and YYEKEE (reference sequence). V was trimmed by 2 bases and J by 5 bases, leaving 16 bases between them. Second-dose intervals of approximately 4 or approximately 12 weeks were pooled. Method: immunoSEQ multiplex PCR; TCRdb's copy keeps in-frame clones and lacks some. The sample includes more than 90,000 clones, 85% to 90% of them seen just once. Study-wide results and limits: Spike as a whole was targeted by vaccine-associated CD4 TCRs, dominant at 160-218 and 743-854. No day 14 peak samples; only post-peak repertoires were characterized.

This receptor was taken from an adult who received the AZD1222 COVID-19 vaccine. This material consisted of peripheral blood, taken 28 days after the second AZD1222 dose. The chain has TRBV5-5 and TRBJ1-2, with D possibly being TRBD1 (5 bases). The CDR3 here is CASSFLGGTGYGYTF. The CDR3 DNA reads TGTGCCAGCAGCTTCCTTGGGGGTACGGGATATGGCTACACCTTC. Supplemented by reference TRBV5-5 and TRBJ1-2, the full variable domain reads DAGVTQSPTHLIKTRGQQVTLRCSPISGHKSVSWYQQVLGQGPQFIFQYYEKEERGRGNFPDRFSARQFPNYSSELNVNALLLGDSALYLCASSFLGGTGYGYTFGSGTRLTVV.